The 10 T cell receptor beta chains below come from one sample, sequenced in a study of vaccination and CD4 T cells after COVID-19. The Oncomine TCR Beta short-read assay generated sequence data from the DNA of cultured CD4+ T cells. TCRdb called the PCR reads again in MiXCR, with one record for every CDR3 protein. The table shows roughly 10,000 distinct CDR3 sequences, with under 30% occurring only once. No cognate antigen is known for these TCRs. The sample's treatment: roughly nine-day PBMC culture with coronavirus spike peptide pools or control peptides (ViraFEST assay). The sequencing sample was made of cultured CD4+ T cells from blood. The receptors here all came from a human donor with COVID-19.

The rearrangement uses TRBV7-8 and TRBJ2-2, with 8 bases fitting TRBD1. The CDR3 contains 18 residues. Germline V CDR1 and CDR2: SGHVS, FQNEAQ. Losses at the gene ends were 5 bases for V and 4 bases for J; bases not matched to a gene: 15. The CDR3 spells CASSRQGTGLGGTGELFF. CDR3 coding DNA: TGTGCCAGCAGCCGCCAAGGGACAGGCCTAGGGGGCACCGGGGAGCTGTTTTTT.

This clonotype has only a few counts. This chain uses TRBV30 with TRBJ1-1; TRBD1 agrees at 8 bases. Germline CDR1 GTSNPN, CDR2 SVGIG (reference sequence). The J segment lost 1 base and the V segment lost 3 bases, leaving 7 bases of the junction unmatched. The CDR3 is 15 residues long. Here the CDR3 reads CAWRHRTGWNTEAFF. CDR3 coding DNA: TGTGCCTGGAGACACAGGACAGGGTGGAACACTGAAGCTTTCTTT. The variable domain in full, completed from reference TRBV30 and TRBJ1-1, reads SQTIHQWPATLVQPVGSPLSLECTVEGTSNPNLYWYRQAAGRGLQLLFYSVGIGQISSEVPQNLSASRPQDRQFILSSKKLLLSDSGFYLCAWRHRTGWNTEAFFGQGTRLTVV.

In its sample, this clonotype is medium-sized. V is TRBV27 and J is TRBJ1-5; no clear D. Germline-derived CDR1 and CDR2 are MNHEY and SMNVEV (reference sequence). V was cut by 5 bases and J by 0 bases, with 8 bases left in between. The CDR3 contains 14 residues. The CDR3 loop is CASSGGYSNQPQHF. The CDR3 bases are TGTGCCAGCAGTGGAGGGTATAGCAATCAGCCCCAGCATTTT.

Only a few counts were recorded for this clonotype. The chain has TRBV20-1 and TRBJ1-6, with D unresolved. V lost 0 bases, J lost 0 bases, and 9 bases lay in between. This CDR3 comprises 16 residues. From germline, CDR1 is DFQATT and CDR2 SNEGSKA (reference sequence). The CDR3 here is CSARDPIFSYNSPLHF. The CDR3 DNA follows: TGCAGTGCTAGAGACCCTATTTTCTCCTATAATTCACCCCTCCACTTT.

The J gene is TRBJ2-4, the V gene TRBV21-1; the table assigns TRBD1, which was not confirmed against the DNA. TRBV21-1 is deemed a pseudogene. The CDR3 runs 16 residues. CDR3 DNA sequence: TGTGCCAGCAGGGGGGGCAGGGAGTTTACCAAAAACATTCAGTACTTC. It yields the protein CASRGGREFTKNIQYF.

This clonotype was detected only once. V is TRBV12-3 or TRBV12-4 and J is TRBJ2-1, with no clear D. Deletions cut 4 bases from V and 6 bases from J, with 10 bases between. This CDR3 is 13 amino acids long. The CDR3 DNA reads as TGTGCCAGCAGTTCCATGGGGTGCAATGAGCAGTTCTTC. Its translation: CASSSMGCNEQFF.

The J gene is TRBJ1-6, the V gene TRBV20-1; the D is unclear. The germline CDR1 and CDR2 sequences are DFQATT and SNEGSKA (reference sequence). This CDR3 is built from 15 residues. V was clipped by 5 bases and J by 1 base, with 12 bases between them. CDR3 in DNA: TGCAGTGCTGACGCACCGGGATCCTATAATTCACCCCTCCACTTT. Translating it yields CSADAPGSYNSPLHF.

This rearrangement joins TRBV5-1 to TRBJ2-6; no firm D call. This CDR3 is 16 amino acids long. Germline V CDR1 and CDR2: SGHRS, YFSETQ. Trimming pared 7 bases from V and 2 bases from J, leaving 16 bases between. The CDR3 nucleotides are TGCGCCAGCTCCAAACCAGGCGGACCTGGGGCCAACGTCCTGACTTTC. This encodes CASSKPGGPGANVLTF.

This chain connects TRBV7-2 to TRBJ2-3, with D unresolved. V was pared by 5 bases and J by 4 bases, with 16 bases between. The CDR3 extends over 15 amino acids. Germline CDR1 and CDR2: SGHTA and FQGNSA. The CDR3 here is CASSRNLGDADTQYF. The DNA for the CDR3 is TGTGCCAGCAGCCGAAACTTGGGCGACGCAGATACGCAGTATTTT.

The gene calls are TRBV20-1 and TRBJ2-2; possibly TRBD2 for D (7 bases). The V end was cut by 1 base, the J end by 5 bases, with 14 bases between. Looked up from germline, CDR1 is DFQATT and CDR2 is SNEGSKA (reference sequence). This CDR3 is built from 15 residues. Here the CDR3 reads CSARAQGGGTGELFF. CDR3 sequence (DNA): TGCAGTGCTAGAGCTCAAGGGGGGGGTACCGGGGAGCTGTTTTTT.